This T cell receptor beta chain derives from a study of blood T cell repertoires in COVID-19. Turning to the study itself: Spain, Italy and the United States supplied samples that represented acute and convalescent COVID-19.

Some clones are missing from TCRdb's copy, which holds only in-frame ones; the method was immunoSEQ multiplex PCR. The table lists under 200,000 clones, about 83% of them singletons. The V and J ends lost 9 bases and 4 bases respectively, with 18 bases between them. The CDR3 spans 14 residues. From germline, CDR1 is MNHEY and CDR2 SVGAGI. This chain links TRBV6-5 with TRBJ1-1; D gene uncertain. The sample consisted of PBMCs or T cells enriched from blood (not recorded which). The source of this sequence is a man aged 40-49 years with acute COVID-19. CDR3: CASRLEVGVTEAFF. The CDR3 DNA reads as TGTGCCAGTCGCCTAGAGGTCGGCGTCACTGAAGCTTTCTTT.